This paragraph reports one TCR beta chain. Data came from immunoSEQ multiplex PCR; TCRdb stores just in-frame clones and leaves some out. This sample has 55,000 to 70,000 clones, with more than 70% found just once. This CDR3 contains 14 residues. The germline V gene has CDR1 SNHLY and CDR2 FYNNEI. V lost 4 bases, J lost 2 bases, and 9 bases lay in between. This specimen comes from a study of OX40 agonist ivuxolimab in advanced cancers. The receptor was isolated from an adult with an advanced solid tumor such as melanoma, head and neck, liver or kidney cancer. Sample: CD4+ or CD8+ T cells sorted from blood, taken in a trial of the OX40 agonist ivuxolimab. This chain links TRBV2 with TRBJ1-5, with D unclear. As DNA, the CDR3 is TGTGCCAGCAGTGTAGGACTGCGCAATCAGCCCCAGCATTTT. It yields the protein CASSVGLRNQPQHF.